The clone carrying this TCR beta chain has a count of ten or more. Its antigen is not identified. The data are from a study of T cells in Graves' hyperthyroidism and ophthalmopathy. Study-level results: A model of 13 V-J features distinguished ophthalmopathy from stable hyperthyroidism. A median around 5.9 months before onset, the model predicted ophthalmopathy.

This CDR3 has 13 amino acids. CDR1 and CDR2 from the germline V gene are GTSNPN and SVGIG (reference sequence). V lost 7 bases and J lost 0, with 10 bases in between. Patients affected by ophthalmopathy presented a Clinical Activity Score of at least 3, a NOSPECS grade of at least 4, and disease duration below 3 months. PBMCs were collected from a roughly 9.7 ml volume of fresh peripheral blood. Amplification of TCR beta CDR3 regions used RNA as the template. The HTBI primer set drove a first-round RT-PCR of the TCR CDR3. TCRdb reanalysed the multiplex PCR reads using MiXCR and keeps one entry per CDR3 protein. The sample lists 530,000 or so distinct CDR3 sequences, roughly 15% occurring once.

Specimen: blood. V is TRBV30 and J is TRBJ1-3; no clear D gene. The sequence was collected from a woman under 30 with Graves' ophthalmopathy. CDR3 sequence: CASTESSGNTIYF. DNA of the CDR3: TGTGCCTCCACAGAGAGCTCTGGAAACACCATATATTTT.